This TCR beta chain was sequenced for a study of blood T cells in healthy people across ages. Study results and caveats: Unknown donor CMV status possibly confounded expanded clonotype changes.

A sample-barcoded 5' primer and a J-beta primer mix were used in a second PCR of about 6 to 11 cycles. Using its own MiXCR run on the 5' RACE reads, TCRdb lists one record per CDR3 protein. The profile shows fewer than 1.5 million distinct CDR3 sequences, 42% of them singletons. This clonotype was observed a few times. Its antigen remains unknown. From germline, CDR1 is ENHRY and CDR2 SYGVKD. The CDR3 runs 15 residues. V lost 2 bases, J lost 2 bases, and 12 bases lay in between. Sequencing was done on a sample of blood. The V and J genes are TRBV10-3 and TRBJ1-2, with D perhaps TRBD1 (6 bases). The receptor's source is a young woman in good health. This chain's CDR3 is CAISEGDTGNYGYTF. CDR3 in DNA: TGTGCCATCAGTGAGGGAGATACAGGGAACTATGGCTACACCTTC.